The table lists the clone carrying this TCR beta chain with many counts. The data belong to a study of T cells in Graves' hyperthyroidism and ophthalmopathy. Study background: Once the initial diagnosis was made, peripheral blood was obtained before any treatment.

Those with hyperthyroidism were 18 to 65 years old, newly diagnosed, and ill for under 2 months. Each diagnosis was grounded in clinical symptoms, serum thyroxine and TRAb, thyroid ultrasound, and orbital computed tomography. The germline gives CDR1 MDHEN, CDR2 SYDVKM. The CDR3 is 15 amino acids. The V end was cut by 1 base, the J end by 2 bases, with 12 bases between. RNA transcripts were the template for amplifying TCR beta CDR3 regions. The primer set for the first-round RT-PCR of the TCR CDR3 was HTBI. MiXCR, run by TCRdb on the multiplex PCR reads, gives a single entry per CDR3 protein. Of about 500,000 distinct CDR3 sequences in the sample, 15% to 20% were seen once.

The sequencing input was blood. This sequence was found in a woman aged 18-35 years with Graves' hyperthyroidism. This chain uses TRBV28 with TRBJ2-7; possible D gene TRBD2, 6 bases. The CDR3 reads CASSLLRERTYEQYF. The CDR3 nucleotides are TGTGCCAGCAGTTTATTGCGGGAAAGAACCTACGAGCAGTACTTC.